The present TCR beta chain was sequenced within a study of blood T cell repertoires in COVID-19. At the level of the study: The United States, Italy and Spain provided the acute and convalescent COVID-19 samples. Sources were T cells, B-cell-depleted T cells, or PBMCs; the material itself was cDNA or gDNA.

In this sample, this clone turned up a few times. The CDR3 length is 17 residues. The V gene end was trimmed by 0 bases and the J gene end by 4 bases; junction bases not matched to a gene: 8. The V gene's germline CDR1 is SGDLS and CDR2 YYNGEE. Per the study methods: By means of reference gene primer amplification, nucleated cell counts were estimated. TCRdb's copy holds only in-frame clones and misses some; the assay was immunoSEQ multiplex PCR. Clone size and V and J calls were adopted from that table, with D and trimming inferred from the DNA. The sample lists some 190,000 clones; roughly 80% were seen once.

The sample comprised peripheral blood. This rearrangement joins TRBV9 to TRBJ2-5; 11 bases fit TRBD2. The sequence came from a human donor in a cohort sampled during active COVID-19. Here the CDR3 DNA reads TGTGCCAGCAGCGTAGCTCCGATAGCGGGGGGGTTAGAGACCCAGTACTTC. Its translation: CASSVAPIAGGLETQYF.